Following are 14 T cell receptor beta chains from one sample sequenced in a study of blood T cell repertoires in COVID-19. Repertoires were generated with immunoSEQ multiplex PCR, while TCRdb's copy carries only in-frame clones and drops some. The table includes a few hundred thousand clones, roughly 87% detected once. The specimen was PBMCs or T cells enriched from blood (not recorded which). The receptors derive from a woman aged 25 to 39 who had recovered from COVID-19.

The chain employs TRBV7-9 and TRBJ2-7; TRBD1 aligns across 8 bases. CDR1 is SEHNR, CDR2 FQNEAQ, per germline (reference sequence). V gave up 0 bases and J gave up 6 bases; unmatched junction bases: 7. CDR3 size: 15 residues. The CDR3 loop is CASSLARAGGPEQYF. The CDR3 region has the DNA TGTGCCAGCAGCTTAGCGCGGGCAGGGGGCCCCGAGCAGTACTTC.

The rearrangement joins TRBV28 to TRBJ2-7, with 10 bases lining up with TRBD1. In germline, CDR1 is MDHEN, CDR2 SYDVKM. The CDR3 contains 15 residues. Unmatched junction bases numbered 6, after V lost 7 bases and J lost 0 bases. CDR3 DNA: TGTGCCAGCACTTTGGGACAGGGGTTCTCCTACGAGCAGTACTTC. Encoded protein: CASTLGQGFSYEQYF.

This clone was picked up one time. This chain uses TRBV11-3 with TRBJ2-7, with a weak D call TRBD1 (5 bases). The CDR3 totals 13 residues. Germline lookup yields CDR1 SGHNT and CDR2 YENEEA. V lost 6 bases and J lost 5, with 14 bases in between. The CDR3: CASSHGAGNEQYF. CDR3 nucleotide sequence: TGTGCCAGCAGTCATGGGGCCGGTAACGAGCAGTACTTC.

In the case of this clone: Other DNA sequences in the sample encode the same CDR3. The CDR3 DNA sequence: TGTGCCAGCACTCTCGGGGCCTATAATTCACCCCTCCACTTT. This encodes CASTLGAYNSPLHF. The rearrangement links TRBV28 to TRBJ1-6; D gene unclear. The CDR3 extends over 14 amino acids. CDR1 is MDHEN and CDR2 is SYDVKM in the germline V gene. V was clipped by 7 bases and J by 2 bases, with 9 bases between them.

The J gene is TRBJ2-2, the V gene TRBV7-9; D perhaps matches TRBD2 (7 bases). Germline CDR1 is SEHNR and CDR2 is FQNEAQ (reference sequence). CDR3 length: 15 amino acids. The V and J ends lost 5 bases and 4 bases respectively, with 14 bases between them. CDR3 sequence: CASSTGGRGTGELFF. CDR3 sequence (DNA): TGTGCCAGCAGCACCGGGGGGCGGGGCACCGGGGAGCTGTTTTTT.

The chain links TRBV7-9 to TRBJ2-1; D uncertain. This CDR3 spans 13 amino acids. Germline-derived CDR1 and CDR2 are SEHNR and FQNEAQ (reference sequence). Trimming cost V 4 bases and J 4 bases, with 8 bases left between them. CDR3 bases: TGTGCCAGCAGCTACAGACAATACAATGAGCAGTTCTTC. Its protein is CASSYRQYNEQFF.

CDR3 region: CASSSFPGDTSGNTIYF. CDR3 DNA: TGTGCCAGCAGTTCCTTCCCCGGGGACACCTCTGGAAACACCATATATTTT. The rearrangement links TRBV28 to TRBJ1-3, with D perhaps matching TRBD1 (6 bases). The CDR3 is 17 amino acids. Per germline, CDR1 MDHEN and CDR2 SYDVKM. The V and J ends lost 4 bases and 0 bases respectively, with 16 bases between them.

This clone appeared once. This chain uses TRBV13 with TRBJ2-5; D is ambiguous. Germline V gives CDR1 PRHDT, CDR2 FYEKMQ (reference sequence). Trimming removed 1 base from V and 3 bases from J, with 6 bases in between. The CDR3 is 13 amino acids. The CDR3 bases are TGTGCCAGCAGCTTAGCTTCAGAAGAGACCCAGTACTTC. Its translation is CASSLASEETQYF.

This clone has only one observation. The J gene is TRBJ1-2, the V gene TRBV6-2 or TRBV6-3; no clear D gene. V was clipped by 0 bases and J by 1 base, with 15 bases between them. Germline V gives CDR1 MNHEY, CDR2 SVGEGT. CDR3 size: 17 residues. This chain's CDR3 is CASSYSGTRGLNYGYTF. CDR3 sequence (DNA): TGTGCCAGCAGTTACTCCGGAACGCGGGGTCTTAACTATGGCTACACCTTC.

V is TRBV6-2 or TRBV6-3 and J is TRBJ2-4; D remains unclear. The germline CDR1 and CDR2 sequences are MNHEY and SVGEGT. V lost 2 bases and J lost 1, with 9 bases in between. This CDR3 is built from 15 residues. The CDR3 coding sequence is TGTGCCAGCAGTTACCCCGGGTGGGCCAAAAACATTCAGTACTTC. Translating gives CASSYPGWAKNIQYF.

This chain connects TRBV7-9 to TRBJ2-5; TRBD2 matches 12 bases. Per germline, CDR1 SEHNR and CDR2 FQNEAQ (reference sequence). Trimming cost V 11 bases and J 5 bases; bases outside gene matches: 15. The CDR3 extends over 16 amino acids. CDR3 nucleotide sequence: TGTGCCTACCAAAACGAGACTAGCGGGGGTTTCGAGACCCAGTACTTC. Encoded protein: CAYQNETSGGFETQYF.

This chain links TRBV11-2 with TRBJ2-3, with D possibly TRBD2 on 6 matching bases. Germline V gene sequence: CDR1 SGHAT, CDR2 FQNNGV. This CDR3 is 15 amino acids long. Trimming cost V 4 bases and J 2 bases, with 13 bases left between them. CDR3 sequence (DNA): TGTGCCAGCAGCTCGGAGGGGACGTACACAGATACGCAGTATTTT. Its protein product is CASSSEGTYTDTQYF.

The chain carries TRBV9 and TRBJ2-3, with 7 nucleotides matching TRBD1. The ends lost 0 bases at V and 3 bases at J; junction bases unmatched: 4. The V gene's germline CDR1 is SGDLS and CDR2 YYNGEE. The CDR3 runs to 15 residues. The CDR3 loop is CASSVGGGDTDTQYF. CDR3 sequence (DNA): TGTGCCAGCAGCGTAGGAGGGGGCGATACAGATACGCAGTATTTT.

The chain links TRBV28 to TRBJ1-1; weak D call: TRBD1 (5 bases). Trimming removed 2 bases from V and 3 bases from J, with 7 bases in between. This CDR3 is 13 amino acids long. Germline loops: CDR1 MDHEN, CDR2 SYDVKM. The CDR3 coding sequence is TGTGCCAGCAGTTTAACGGGGGACACTGAAGCTTTCTTT. Residues: CASSLTGDTEAFF. Full variable domain (remainder filled in from reference TRBV28 and TRBJ1-1): DVKVTQSSRYLVKRTGEKVFLECVQDMDHENMFWYRQDPGLGLRLIYFSYDVKMKEKGDIPEGYSVSREKKERFSLILESASTNQTSMYLCASSLTGDTEAFFGQGTRLTVV.